This TCR beta chain was observed in a study of CD8 T cells in Susac syndrome. Looking at the study overall: Patients with Susac syndrome were therapy-naive, treated with corticosteroids, or treated with intravenous immunoglobulin alone when blood was collected.

On this clonotype: Its antigen is not known.

When the RNA was reverse transcribed, random hexamers were used with an input of about 0.45 to 1 ug. A multiplex approach, immunoSEQ multiplex PCR, amplified TCR beta CDR3 across 54 Vbeta and 13 Jbeta. TCRdb used MiXCR to reprocess the immunoSEQ multiplex PCR reads, holding one entry per CDR3 protein. The data hold more than 150,000 distinct CDR3 sequences, with 85% to 95% observed a single time. Whole-study findings and limits: Susac syndrome CD4+ T cell repertoires showed no clonal expansion. The study recognized that the number of individuals in its TCR sequencing and HLA analysis was relatively small.

V was shortened by 3 bases and J by 2 bases, with 5 bases between the two germline ends. Looked up from germline, CDR1 is PRHDT and CDR2 is FYEKMQ (reference sequence). CDR3 size: 12 residues. Sequenced sample: CD4+ T cells from PBMCs. J is TRBJ2-7 and V is TRBV13; D is undetermined. The sequence came from a human donor with Susac syndrome. The CDR3 nucleotides are TGTGCCAGCAGCTTTATCACCTACGAGCAGTACTTC. It is translated as CASSFITYEQYF.